This T cell receptor (beta chain) was retrieved from a study of shared clonotypes between healthy human individuals. Background on the study: Aged 18 to 49, the donors were a couple of women and a few men. Study observations and caveats: Estimated richness was generally greater in naive than memory subsets. A reduction in generation probabilities was seen for non-shared clonotypes relative to those shared by all four donors.

Clones were read by immunoSEQ multiplex PCR, and TCRdb kept only the in-frame ones, dropping some. The table has 300,000 to 400,000 clones, roughly 87% seen once; the top ten hold under 20%. On this clone: Its specificity is unknown.

Donation came from healthy HIV-negative adults that had no recent acute infections or vaccinations. In germline, CDR1 is SGHRS, CDR2 YFSETQ. CDR3 length: 12 amino acids. The junction had 6 bases not matched to a gene; V was cut back by 4 bases and J by 9 bases. Material for sequencing was memory CD8+ T cells sorted from blood. Sample subset: CD45RO+ cells pooled with CCR7-negative TemRA cells. The TCR sequence derives from a man between 18 and 29 years old in good health. The chain joins TRBV5-1 to TRBJ2-7; 8 bases match TRBD1. CDR3 bases: TGCGCCAGCAGCGCGGACAGGGTGACGCAGTACTTC. It is translated as CASSADRVTQYF.